This T cell receptor beta chain was sequenced for a study of T cells in Graves' hyperthyroidism and ophthalmopathy. Pregnant or lactating patients were excluded, as were those with uncontrolled infection or other autoimmune disease. Findings and limits, study-wide: A model built on 13 V-J features separated ophthalmopathy from stable hyperthyroidism.

Worth noting for this clonotype: Its antigen remains unidentified.

V lost 4 bases and J 7 bases, leaving 13 bases between the germline ends. The CDR3 extends over 12 amino acids. CDR1 and CDR2 from the germline V gene are SQVTM and ANQGSEA. RNA transcripts gave rise to amplified TCR beta CDR3 regions. HTBI primers drove first-round RT-PCR of the TCR CDR3. Via MiXCR, TCRdb re-called the multiplex PCR reads, giving one row per CDR3 protein. The sample contains 45,000 to 55,000 distinct CDR3 sequences, approximately 50% of which appear only once. The clonotype originates from a man between 18 and 29 years old with Graves' hyperthyroidism. Sequenced input: peripheral blood or thyroid tissue (not recorded which). The V and J genes are TRBV29-1 and TRBJ1-2, with D hard to call. The CDR3 is CSVVPPGGGYTF. CDR3 nucleotide sequence: TGCAGCGTTGTGCCCCCGGGAGGTGGCTACACCTTC.